A single sample is the source of the 26 T cell receptor beta chains below, sequenced in a study of identifying expanded T cells in peripheral blood. Sequencing used immunoSEQ multiplex PCR; TCRdb keeps in-frame clones, though not all of them. The sample includes about 80,000 clones, around 84% of them seen just once. The source material was blood. Every receptor here comes from a person aged 18 to 75 in good health.

V is TRBV2 and J is TRBJ2-7, with 7 bases lining up with TRBD2. This CDR3 has 12 residues. V dropped 6 bases and J dropped 7; count of bases not matched to a gene: 6. Germline V gene data show CDR1 as SNHLY and CDR2 as FYNNEI. CDR3 coding DNA: TGTGCCAGCAGGATGGACGGGGGGGAGCAGTACTTC. Translated, it gives CASRMDGGEQYF.

The chain has TRBV28 and TRBJ1-4; 8 positions agree with TRBD1. Trimming took 6 bases from V and 1 from J; bases not matched to a gene: 10. The CDR3 is 17 amino acids. Germline-derived CDR1 and CDR2 are MDHEN and SYDVKM. The CDR3 bases are TGTGCCAGCAGCGCGGACAGGGCGTTTGTAACTAATGAAAAACTGTTTTTT. Amino acid sequence: CASSADRAFVTNEKLFF. The full variable domain, rest sourced from reference TRBV28 and TRBJ1-4, is DVKVTQSSRYLVKRTGEKVFLECVQDMDHENMFWYRQDPGLGLRLIYFSYDVKMKEKGDIPEGYSVSREKKERFSLILESASTNQTSMYLCASSADRAFVTNEKLFFGSGTQLSVL.

The chain joins TRBV5-4 to TRBJ2-1, with TRBD2 matching 9 bases. V lost 1 base and J lost 5; bases outside the gene matches: 7. This CDR3 contains 16 residues. Germline V gene lookup returns CDR1 SGHNT and CDR2 YYREEE (reference sequence). The CDR3 nucleotides are TGTGCCAGCAGCTTGTTTAAGGGACTAGCCAACAATGAGCAGTTCTTC. Residues: CASSLFKGLANNEQFF. Complete variable domain (other parts from reference TRBV5-4 and TRBJ2-1): ETGVTQSPTHLIKTRGQQVTLRCSSQSGHNTVSWYQQALGQGPQFIFQYYREEENGRGNFPPRFSGLQFPNYSSELNVNALELDDSALYLCASSLFKGLANNEQFFGPGTRLTVL.

The V gene is TRBV18, the J gene TRBJ2-3, with TRBD2 matching 7 bases. This CDR3 contains 17 residues. Germline trimming cut 3 bases from V and 0 bases from J; bases unmatched to any gene: 9. Per the germline V gene, CDR1 is KGHSH and CDR2 is LQKENI. CDR3 sequence reads: CASSPGLGRASTDTQYF. CDR3 DNA: TGTGCCAGCTCACCCGGACTAGGGAGGGCTAGCACAGATACGCAGTATTTT. Full variable domain (missing parts from reference TRBV18 and TRBJ2-3): NAGVMQNPRHLVRRRGQEARLRCSPMKGHSHVYWYRQLPEEGLKFMVYLQKENIIDESGMPKERFSAEFPKEGPSILRIQQVVRGDSAAYFCASSPGLGRASTDTQYFGPGTRLTVL.

The chain uses TRBV28 and TRBJ2-1; perhaps D is TRBD1 or TRBD2 (5 bases each). The CDR3 length is 15 residues. V was clipped by 6 bases and J by 7 bases, with 19 bases between them. Germline CDR1 MDHEN, CDR2 SYDVKM. CDR3 bases: TGTGCCAGCAGAGATCCCCGACAGACGGGGAATGAGCAGTTCTTC. Translation: CASRDPRQTGNEQFF.

This chain joins TRBV14 and TRBJ2-1; D is uncertain. The germline V gene encodes CDR1 SGHDN and CDR2 FVKESK. V was pared by 1 base and J by 0 bases, with 7 bases between. The CDR3 spans 15 residues. CDR3 region: CASSQVVGSYNEQFF. CDR3 DNA: TGTGCCAGCAGCCAAGTGGTGGGCTCCTACAATGAGCAGTTCTTC.

Only one count was recorded for this clone. The V call is TRBV7-9, the J call TRBJ2-7, with TRBD1 matching over 9 bases. Germline V gene sequence: CDR1 SEHNR, CDR2 FQNEAQ (reference sequence). Germline trimming cut 5 bases from V and 5 bases from J; bases unmatched to any gene: 7. The CDR3 extends over 14 amino acids. The chain's CDR3 is CASSVRQGGNEQYF. The CDR3 coding sequence is TGTGCCAGCAGCGTAAGACAGGGGGGAAACGAGCAGTACTTC.

The J gene is TRBJ2-3, the V gene TRBV13; weak D call: TRBD2 (6 bases). V was clipped by 6 bases and J by 11 bases, with 12 bases between them. Looked up from germline, CDR1 is PRHDT and CDR2 is FYEKMQ (reference sequence). The CDR3 totals 11 residues. The CDR3 DNA is TGTGCCAGCAGGGTGCGGGGAGAGCAGTATTTT. This gives the protein CASRVRGEQYF.

This chain links TRBV7-2 with TRBJ2-2; no definite D call. The ends were cut back, 1 base at V and 7 bases at J, with 7 bases in the middle. The CDR3 has 13 amino acids. Germline V CDR1 and CDR2: SGHTA, FQGNSA. CDR3 bases: TGTGCCAGCAGCTTAGGATTTAACGGGGAGCTGTTTTTT. Translating gives CASSLGFNGELFF.

This chain connects TRBV9 to TRBJ2-5; no firm D call. Per the germline V gene, CDR1 is SGDLS and CDR2 is YYNGEE. This CDR3 is built from 14 residues. V was pared by 0 bases and J by 4 bases, with 10 bases between. The CDR3 protein is CASSVGRQTETQYF. The CDR3 DNA reads TGTGCCAGCAGCGTAGGCAGGCAGACAGAGACCCAGTACTTC.

In its sample, this clone was seen once. This chain links TRBV29-1 with TRBJ2-3, with 9 bases matching TRBD2. This CDR3 contains 14 residues. Germline loops: CDR1 SQVTM, CDR2 ANQGSEA. Trimming removed 4 bases from V and 2 bases from J; junction bases left unmatched: 4. The CDR3 DNA follows: TGCAGCGTTGGGCTAGCGGGATTCACAGATACGCAGTATTTT. It yields the protein CSVGLAGFTDTQYF.

This chain joins TRBV16 and TRBJ2-2; a possible D gene is TRBD1 (5 bases). The V gene lost 2 bases and the J gene lost 3 bases, with 7 bases spanning the gap. The CDR3 loop spans 14 amino acids. Germline values: CDR1 KGHSY, CDR2 FQNENV. CDR3 region: CASSQLGDTGELFF. Here the CDR3 DNA reads TGTGCCAGCAGCCAACTAGGGGACACCGGGGAGCTGTTTTTT. Complete variable domain (other parts from reference TRBV16 and TRBJ2-2): GEEVAQTPKHLVRGEGQKAKLYCAPIKGHSYVFWYQQVLKNEFKFLISFQNENVFDETGMPKERFSAKCLPNSPCSLEIQATKLEDSAVYFCASSQLGDTGELFFGEGSRLTVL.

J is TRBJ2-2 and V is TRBV7-3; 7 bases are a match to TRBD2. Germline loops: CDR1 SGHTA, CDR2 FQGTGA. Losses at the gene ends were 8 bases for V and 6 bases for J; bases not matched to a gene: 12. The CDR3 sequence is 15 residues long. CDR3 region: CASGDGGRAAGELFF. CDR3 in DNA: TGTGCCAGCGGGGATGGTGGGAGGGCCGCCGGGGAGCTGTTTTTT. Based on the CDR3 plus reference TRBV7-3 and TRBJ2-2, the full variable domain is GAGVSQTPSNKVTEKGKYVELRCDPISGHTALYWYRQSLGQGPEFLIYFQGTGAADDSGLPNDRFFAVRPEGSVSTLKIQRTERGDSAVYLCASGDGGRAAGELFFGEGSRLTVL.

V usage is TRBV5-1 and J usage is TRBJ1-1; 9 bases line up with TRBD1. In germline, CDR1 is SGHRS, CDR2 YFSETQ. The ends lost 4 bases at V and 3 bases at J; junction bases unmatched: 7. This CDR3 contains 15 residues. CDR3 sequence reads: CASSIQTGGYTEAFF. DNA of the CDR3: TGCGCCAGCAGCATCCAGACAGGGGGGTACACTGAAGCTTTCTTT.

The V call is TRBV19, the J call TRBJ2-3; 12 bases are a match to TRBD2. Germline CDR1 LNHDA, CDR2 SQIVND (reference sequence). Unmatched junction bases numbered 6, after V lost 4 bases and J lost 4 bases. The CDR3 totals 16 residues. The CDR3 nucleotides read TGTGCCAGTAGTACTCTAGCGGGAGGGCCGGCAGATACGCAGTATTTT. Its translation is CASSTLAGGPADTQYF. Variable domain in full (rest from reference TRBV19 and TRBJ2-3): DGGITQSPKYLFRKEGQNVTLSCEQNLNHDAMYWYRQDPGQGLRLIYYSQIVNDFQKGDIAEGYSVSREKKESFPLTVTSAQKNPTAFYLCASSTLAGGPADTQYFGPGTRLTVL.

The V and J genes are TRBV4-2 and TRBJ2-1, with TRBD2 identical over 9 bases. The CDR3 runs 16 residues. In germline, CDR1 is LGHNA, CDR2 YNFKEQ. V shed 1 base, J shed 7 bases, and the junction held 8 bases outside the gene matches. The CDR3: CASSQAVSGSWNEQFF. In nucleotides, the CDR3 is TGTGCCAGCAGCCAAGCTGTTAGCGGGAGTTGGAATGAGCAGTTCTTC.

The rearrangement links TRBV5-1 to TRBJ2-5; possibly TRBD1 for D (6 bases). In germline, CDR1 is SGHRS, CDR2 YFSETQ. Deletions cut 2 bases from V and 5 bases from J, with 16 bases between. The CDR3 runs to 15 residues. The CDR3 here is CASSFLQGFLETQYF. CDR3 bases: TGCGCCAGCAGCTTCCTACAGGGCTTCTTGGAGACCCAGTACTTC. The full variable domain, completed using reference TRBV5-1 and TRBJ2-5, is KAGVTQTPRYLIKTRGQQVTLSCSPISGHRSVSWYQQTPGQGLQFLFEYFSETQRNKGNFPGRFSGRQFSNSRSEMNVSTLELGDSALYLCASSFLQGFLETQYFGPGTRLLVL.

The genes are TRBV2 and TRBJ1-2; D possibly corresponds to TRBD1 (5 bases). The V and J ends lost 6 bases and 6 bases respectively, with 11 bases between them. This CDR3 is 12 amino acids long. The germline V gene encodes CDR1 SNHLY and CDR2 FYNNEI. This CDR3 is CASRTGTDGYTF. CDR3 nucleotide sequence: TGTGCCAGCAGGACCGGGACGGATGGCTACACCTTC.

The genes are TRBV28 and TRBJ1-2; D might be TRBD1 (5 bases). The germline V gene encodes CDR1 MDHEN and CDR2 SYDVKM. CDR3 length equals 15 residues. V was trimmed by 6 bases and J by 2 bases, leaving 16 bases between them. The CDR3 nucleotides are TGTGCCAGCAGGAATACGGGGGAAGTAAACTATGGCTACACCTTC. The encoded protein is CASRNTGEVNYGYTF.

The table lists this clone with a count of one. The rearrangement joins TRBV4-3 to TRBJ2-1, with 7 positions matching TRBD2. The germline V gene encodes CDR1 LGHNA and CDR2 YSLEER. There are 15 residues in the CDR3. Losses at the gene ends were 3 bases for V and 7 bases for J; bases not matched to a gene: 9. CDR3: CASSQAGVGINEQFF. The CDR3, as DNA: TGCGCCAGCAGCCAGGCGGGAGTCGGAATTAATGAGCAGTTCTTC.

The chain joins TRBV29-1 to TRBJ2-3; D call uncertain. Looked up from germline, CDR1 is SQVTM and CDR2 is ANQGSEA. The CDR3 is 14 amino acids. Trimming removed 3 bases at V and 1 base at J, with 11 bases between. The CDR3 loop is CSVDSVQGTDTQYF. Written as DNA, the CDR3 is TGCAGCGTTGATTCGGTTCAGGGCACAGATACGCAGTATTTT.

This clone was seen only a few times. V and J are TRBV27 and TRBJ1-4, with unresolved D. The germline V gene encodes CDR1 MNHEY and CDR2 SMNVEV (reference sequence). The V end was cut by 6 bases, the J end by 7 bases, with 15 bases between. The CDR3 runs 14 residues. The CDR3 DNA reads as TGTGCCAGCAGAGGGTCAAGTAAGAGTGAAAAACTGTTTTTT. Protein product: CASRGSSKSEKLFF.

The chain recombines TRBV7-3 with TRBJ1-1; D perhaps matches TRBD1 (6 bases). The CDR3 is 13 residues long. The V end lost 5 bases, the J end lost 4 bases, and 11 bases lay between the germline ends. Germline CDR1 reads SGHTA; CDR2 reads FQGTGA. In DNA, the CDR3 is TGTGCCAGCAGCGCTACAGGGTTCACTGAAGCTTTCTTT. As protein: CASSATGFTEAFF.

V gene TRBV28 combines with J gene TRBJ2-7; 9 bases agree with TRBD2. V gave up 5 bases and J gave up 3 bases; unmatched junction bases: 14. The CDR3 has 17 amino acids. Germline V CDR1 and CDR2: MDHEN, SYDVKM. The CDR3 bases are TGTGCCAGCAGTCCCATGGGGGCTAGCGGGACTCTCTACGAGCAGTACTTC. Translated: CASSPMGASGTLYEQYF.

The J gene is TRBJ2-7, the V gene TRBV11-2; the D gene could be TRBD1 or TRBD2 (5 bases each). The CDR3 is 15 residues long. Per germline, CDR1 SGHAT and CDR2 FQNNGV. Trimming pared 3 bases from V and 2 bases from J, leaving 14 bases between. The chain's CDR3 is CASSLYSSGPYEQYF. The CDR3 coding sequence is TGTGCCAGCAGCTTGTATTCGTCGGGGCCCTACGAGCAGTACTTC.

This rearrangement joins TRBV4-1 to TRBJ2-7; 9 nucleotides agree with TRBD1. The length of the CDR3 is 16 residues. With V trimmed by 1 base and J by 4 bases, 8 bases remained unmatched. Germline lookup yields CDR1 MGHRA and CDR2 YSYEKL. CDR3 DNA sequence: TGCGCCAGCAGCCAAGGCGGGTTGGGACAGGGATACGAGCAGTACTTC. Protein product: CASSQGGLGQGYEQYF.